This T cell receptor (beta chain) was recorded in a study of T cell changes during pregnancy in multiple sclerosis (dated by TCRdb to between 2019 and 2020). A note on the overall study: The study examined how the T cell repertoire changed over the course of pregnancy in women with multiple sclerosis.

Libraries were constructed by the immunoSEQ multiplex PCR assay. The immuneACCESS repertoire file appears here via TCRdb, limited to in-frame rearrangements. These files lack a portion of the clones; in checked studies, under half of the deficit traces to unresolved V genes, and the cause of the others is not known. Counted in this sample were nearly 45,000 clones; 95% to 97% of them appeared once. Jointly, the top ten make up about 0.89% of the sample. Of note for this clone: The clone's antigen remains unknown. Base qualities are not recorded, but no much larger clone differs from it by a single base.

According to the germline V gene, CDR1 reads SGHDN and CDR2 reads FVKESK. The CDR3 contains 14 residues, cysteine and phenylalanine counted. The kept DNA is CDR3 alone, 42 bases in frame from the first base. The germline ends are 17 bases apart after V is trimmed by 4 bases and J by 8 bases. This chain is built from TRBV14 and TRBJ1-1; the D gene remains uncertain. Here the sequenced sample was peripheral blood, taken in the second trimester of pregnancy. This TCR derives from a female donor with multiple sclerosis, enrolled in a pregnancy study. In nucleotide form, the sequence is TGTGCCAGCAGCCCGGGATTATCTGGGAACGAAGCTTTCTTT. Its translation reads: CASSPGLSGNEAFF.